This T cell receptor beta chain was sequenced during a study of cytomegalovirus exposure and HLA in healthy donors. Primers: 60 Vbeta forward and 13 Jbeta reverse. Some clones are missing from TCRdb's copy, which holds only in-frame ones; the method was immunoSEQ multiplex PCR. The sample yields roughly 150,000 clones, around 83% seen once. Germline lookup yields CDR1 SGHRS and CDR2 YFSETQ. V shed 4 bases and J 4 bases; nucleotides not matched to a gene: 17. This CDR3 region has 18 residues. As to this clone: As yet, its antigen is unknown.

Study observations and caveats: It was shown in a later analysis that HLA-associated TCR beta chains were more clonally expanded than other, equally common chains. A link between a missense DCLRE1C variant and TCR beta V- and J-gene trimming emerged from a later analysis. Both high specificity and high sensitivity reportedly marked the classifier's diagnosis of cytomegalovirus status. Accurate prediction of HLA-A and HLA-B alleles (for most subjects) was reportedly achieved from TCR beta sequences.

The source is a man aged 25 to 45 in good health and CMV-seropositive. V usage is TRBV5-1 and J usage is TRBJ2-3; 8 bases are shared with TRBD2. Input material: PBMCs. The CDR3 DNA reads TGCGCCAGCAGCCCCTCGACGGCGGGACTAGTGTTATCAGATACGCAGTATTTT. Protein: CASSPSTAGLVLSDTQYF.